Following are 2 T cell receptor beta chains from one sample sequenced in a study of regulatory T cells in long-lasting Graves disease (dated by TCRdb to the early 2020s). The library was prepared using multiplex PCR. The instrument was an Illumina HiSeq 4000. To build TCR beta libraries, CDR3 regions were amplified by Arm-PCR using iRepertoire HTBI primers. The raw public data were reprocessed by TCRdb itself: fastp quality trimming at Q25, MiXCR clonotype calling, in-frame beta chains only. Rows are unified per CDR3 protein, each entry keeping the most common DNA and genes. For this sample there are about 340,000 distinct CDR3 sequences; about 18% appear just once. The ten largest account for about 29% of the sample. The sample's time point label, in plain terms: persistent/refractory GD, antithyroid drugs over 5 years with positive TRAb. For both TCR sequencing and RNA sequencing, RNA was extracted from PBMCs using TRIzol.

The source was peripheral blood mononuclear cells (PBMCs), collected when the disease was refractory, from a patient treated with antithyroid drugs. All receptors derive from a female donor with Graves disease.

In its sample, this clonotype was seen many times. The chain is built from TRBV2 and TRBJ2-5, with 10 nucleotides matching TRBD2. The V gene's germline CDR1 is SNHLY and CDR2 FYNNEI. V gave up 3 bases and J gave up 1 base; unmatched junction bases: 2. The CDR3 runs to 15 residues. The CDR3 spells CASSDWTSGQETQYF. DNA for the CDR3: TGTGCCAGCAGTGACTGGACTAGCGGCCAAGAGACCCAGTACTTC.

The chain couples TRBV25-1 to TRBJ2-7; unclear D gene. This CDR3 region has 13 residues. The V end lost 5 bases, the J end lost 4 bases, and 12 bases lay between the germline ends. Germline lookup yields CDR1 MGHDK and CDR2 SYGVNS. The CDR3 DNA sequence: TGTGCCAGCAGTACGATGGACGGTTACGAGCAGTACTTC. The encoded protein is CASSTMDGYEQYF.